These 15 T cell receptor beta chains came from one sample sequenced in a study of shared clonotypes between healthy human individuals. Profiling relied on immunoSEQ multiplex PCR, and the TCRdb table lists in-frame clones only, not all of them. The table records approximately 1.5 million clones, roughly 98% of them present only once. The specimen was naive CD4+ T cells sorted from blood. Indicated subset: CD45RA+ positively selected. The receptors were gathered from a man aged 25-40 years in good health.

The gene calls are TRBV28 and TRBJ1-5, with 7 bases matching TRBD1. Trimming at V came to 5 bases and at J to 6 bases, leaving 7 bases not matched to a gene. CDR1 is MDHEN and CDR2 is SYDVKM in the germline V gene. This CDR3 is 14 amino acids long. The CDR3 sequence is CASSKGARIQPQHF. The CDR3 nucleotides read TGTGCCAGCAGTAAGGGGGCACGGATTCAGCCCCAGCATTTT.

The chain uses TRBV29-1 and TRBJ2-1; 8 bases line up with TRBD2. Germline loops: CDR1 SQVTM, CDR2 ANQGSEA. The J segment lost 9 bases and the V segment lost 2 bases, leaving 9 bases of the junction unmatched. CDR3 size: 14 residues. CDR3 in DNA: TGCAGCGTTGAAACCCCGGGACTAGATCGTGAGCAGTTCTTC. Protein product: CSVETPGLDREQFF.

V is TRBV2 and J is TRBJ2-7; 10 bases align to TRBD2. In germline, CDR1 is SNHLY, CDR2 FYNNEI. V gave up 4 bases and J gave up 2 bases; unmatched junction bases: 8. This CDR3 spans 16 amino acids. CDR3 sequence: CASSVGVGLAAYEQYF. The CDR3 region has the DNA TGTGCCAGCAGTGTAGGAGTAGGACTAGCGGCCTACGAGCAGTACTTC.

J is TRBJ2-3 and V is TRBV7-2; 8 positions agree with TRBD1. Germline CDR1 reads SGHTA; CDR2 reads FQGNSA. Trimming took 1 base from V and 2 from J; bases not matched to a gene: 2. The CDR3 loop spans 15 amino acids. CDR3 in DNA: TGTGCCAGCAGCTTAGACAGGGGGAACACAGATACGCAGTATTTT. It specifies CASSLDRGNTDTQYF.

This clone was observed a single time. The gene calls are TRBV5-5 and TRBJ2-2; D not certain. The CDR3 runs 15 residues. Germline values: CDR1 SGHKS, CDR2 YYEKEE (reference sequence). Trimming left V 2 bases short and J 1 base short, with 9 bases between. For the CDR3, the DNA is TGTGCCAGCAGCTTATCGACGGTGAACACCGGGGAGCTGTTTTTT. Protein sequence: CASSLSTVNTGELFF.

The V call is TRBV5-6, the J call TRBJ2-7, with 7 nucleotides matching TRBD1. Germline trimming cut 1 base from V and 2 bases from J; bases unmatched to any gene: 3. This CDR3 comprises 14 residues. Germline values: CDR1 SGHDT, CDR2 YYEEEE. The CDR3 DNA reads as TGTGCCAGCAGCTTGTTGACAGGGACCTACGAGCAGTACTTC. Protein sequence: CASSLLTGTYEQYF.

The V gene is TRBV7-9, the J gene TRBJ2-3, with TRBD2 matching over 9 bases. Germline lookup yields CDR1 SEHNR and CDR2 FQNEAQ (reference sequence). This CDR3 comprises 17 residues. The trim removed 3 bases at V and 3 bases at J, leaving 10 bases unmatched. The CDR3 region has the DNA TGTGCCAGCAGCTTCAATCTGAACGCGGGAGGGACAGATACGCAGTATTTT. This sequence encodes CASSFNLNAGGTDTQYF. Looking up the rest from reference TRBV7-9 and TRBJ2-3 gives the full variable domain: DTGVSQNPRHKITKRGQNVTFRCDPISEHNRLYWYRQTLGQGPEFLTYFQNEAQLEKSRLLSDRFSAERPKGSFSTLEIQRTEQGDSAMYLCASSFNLNAGGTDTQYFGPGTRLTVL.

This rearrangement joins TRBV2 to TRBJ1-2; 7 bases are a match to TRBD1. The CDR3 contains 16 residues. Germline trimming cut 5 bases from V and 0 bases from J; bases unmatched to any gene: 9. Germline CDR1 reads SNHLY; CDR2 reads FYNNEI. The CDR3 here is CASSSRTGQANYGYTF. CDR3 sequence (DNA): TGTGCCAGCAGTTCTCGGACAGGCCAAGCTAACTATGGCTACACCTTC.

The CDR3 reads CSMMIGYEQYF. The CDR3 region has the DNA TGCAGCATGATGATCGGCTACGAGCAGTACTTC. The chain has TRBV29-1 and TRBJ2-7; D unclear. V was trimmed by 8 bases and J by 3 bases, leaving 11 bases between them. Germline V CDR1 and CDR2: SQVTM, ANQGSEA. The CDR3 spans 11 residues.

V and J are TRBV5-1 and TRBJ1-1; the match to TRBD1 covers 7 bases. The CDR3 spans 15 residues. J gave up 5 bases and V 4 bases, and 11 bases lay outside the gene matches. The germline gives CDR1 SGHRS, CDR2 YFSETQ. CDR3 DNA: TGCGCCAGCAGCGTATCCAACAGGGGAGGGACTGAAGCTTTCTTT. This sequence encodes CASSVSNRGGTEAFF.

The CDR3 DNA reads as TGTGCCAGCAGCGTAATAGCTCGGGGGAACCAGTATTTT. It yields the protein CASSVIARGNQYF. The chain recombines TRBV7-8 with TRBJ2-3, with TRBD2 as a possible D gene (6 bases). Germline values: CDR1 SGHVS, CDR2 FQNEAQ. This CDR3 contains 13 residues. V was shortened by 5 bases and J by 12 bases, with 18 bases between the two germline ends.

CDR3 in amino acids: CASSLMAGETQYF. CDR3 coding DNA: TGTGCCAGCAGCTTAATGGCTGGAGAGACCCAGTACTTC. The V and J genes are TRBV7-9 and TRBJ2-5, with D unresolved. From germline, CDR1 is SEHNR and CDR2 FQNEAQ (reference sequence). The ends were cut back, 2 bases at V and 4 bases at J, with 8 bases in the middle. The CDR3 totals 13 residues.

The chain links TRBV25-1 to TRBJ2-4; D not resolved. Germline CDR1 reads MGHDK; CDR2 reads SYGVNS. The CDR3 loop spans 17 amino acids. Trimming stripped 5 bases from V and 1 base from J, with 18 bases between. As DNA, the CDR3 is TGTGCCAGCAGTTCTCGATTAGGGCAGGAGGCCAAAAACATTCAGTACTTC. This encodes CASSSRLGQEAKNIQYF. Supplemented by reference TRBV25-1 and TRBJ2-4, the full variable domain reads EADIYQTPRYLVIGTGKKITLECSQTMGHDKMYWYQQDPGMELHLIHYSYGVNSTEKGDLSSESTVSRIRTEHFPLTLESARPSHTSQYLCASSSRLGQEAKNIQYFGAGTRLSVL.

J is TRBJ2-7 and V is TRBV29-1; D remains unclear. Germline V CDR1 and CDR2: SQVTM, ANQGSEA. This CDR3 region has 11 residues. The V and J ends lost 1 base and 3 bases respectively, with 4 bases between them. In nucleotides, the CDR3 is TGCAGCGTTGAAGCGCGCTACGAGCAGTACTTC. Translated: CSVEARYEQYF.

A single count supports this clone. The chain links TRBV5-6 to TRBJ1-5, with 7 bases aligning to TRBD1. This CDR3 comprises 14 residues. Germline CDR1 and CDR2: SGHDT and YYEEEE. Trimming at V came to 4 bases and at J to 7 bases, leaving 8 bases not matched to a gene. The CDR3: CASSRTGAGQPQHF. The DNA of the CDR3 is TGTGCCAGCAGCCGAACAGGGGCGGGCCAGCCCCAGCATTTT.